The 9 T cell receptor beta chains below all came from one sample that was sequenced in a study of cytomegalovirus exposure and HLA in healthy donors. Vbeta (60) and Jbeta (13) primers were used in the PCR. The assay was immunoSEQ multiplex PCR, and TCRdb's table has in-frame clones only and misses some. The sample holds around 120,000 clones, 74% seen once. Sequencing was done on a sample of PBMCs. Every receptor here comes from a man between 50 and 59 years old in good health and CMV-seropositive.

Written as DNA, the CDR3 is TGCGCCAGCAGTCAGGGGACAGGGAGCCACGAGCAGTACTTC. Translation gives CASSQGTGSHEQYF. The gene calls are TRBV23-1 and TRBJ2-7; 9 bases are shared with TRBD1. TRBV23-1 is an ORF, with its function uncertain. The V segment lost 3 bases and the J segment 5 bases; nucleotides outside the gene matches: 5. This CDR3 region has 14 residues.

In this sample, this clone turned up once. The chain joins TRBV4-1 to TRBJ1-1; D may be TRBD1 (5 bases). V was clipped by 3 bases and J by 0 bases, with 11 bases between them. This CDR3 is built from 15 residues. Per germline, CDR1 MGHRA and CDR2 YSYEKL. Written as DNA, the CDR3 is TGCGCCAGCAGCCAGGGGGGACTTATGAACACTGAAGCTTTCTTT. As protein: CASSQGGLMNTEAFF.

This clone was picked up a small number of times. DNA of the CDR3: TGTGCCAGCATCGACAGGGGTGGGGCCAACGTCCTGACTTTC. As protein: CASIDRGGANVLTF. This chain joins TRBV5-6 and TRBJ2-6, with 8 bases that match TRBD1. With 6 bases clipped from V and 3 bases from J, the junction kept 2 bases outside the gene matches. Germline assignment: CDR1 SGHDT and CDR2 YYEEEE. This CDR3 region has 14 residues.

This clone was picked up a small number of times. The rearrangement joins TRBV19 to TRBJ2-1; 9 bases are a match to TRBD1. J was trimmed by 6 bases and V by 7 bases; bases with no gene match: 13. Germline assignment: CDR1 LNHDA and CDR2 SQIVND (reference sequence). The CDR3 runs 16 residues. CDR3 nucleotide sequence: TGTGCCAGTAAAGTGAAGTGGACAGGGGTAATCAATGAGCAGTTCTTC. As protein: CASKVKWTGVINEQFF.

The chain couples TRBV6-5 to TRBJ2-7; the D gene is possibly TRBD1 (5 bases). The CDR3 is 13 amino acids. V was cut by 6 bases and J by 0 bases, with 9 bases left in between. Germline V gene lookup returns CDR1 MNHEY and CDR2 SVGAGI. Written as DNA, the CDR3 is TGTGCCAGCAGACAGGCTAGCTCCTACGAGCAGTACTTC. This sequence encodes CASRQASSYEQYF.

This chain links TRBV6-1 with TRBJ1-2; D is perhaps TRBD1 (6 bases). V gave up 4 bases and J gave up 2 bases, with 14 bases separating them. This CDR3 has 15 amino acids. Looked up from germline, CDR1 is MNHNS and CDR2 is SASEGT. DNA for the CDR3: TGTGCCAGCAGTGCGAGACAGGAGATAAACTATGGCTACACCTTC. It codes for CASSARQEINYGYTF.

This chain links TRBV27 with TRBJ2-2, with D possibly matching TRBD2 (5 bases). V lost 8 bases and J lost 3, with 10 bases in between. Germline V CDR1 and CDR2: MNHEY, SMNVEV (reference sequence). The CDR3 length is 13 residues. This CDR3 is CASAARDTGELFF. In DNA form, the CDR3 reads TGTGCCAGCGCGGCGAGGGACACCGGGGAGCTGTTTTTT.

The chain employs TRBV19 and TRBJ1-5; D perhaps matches TRBD1 (5 bases). Germline assignment: CDR1 LNHDA and CDR2 SQIVND (reference sequence). The V and J ends lost 1 base and 6 bases respectively, with 13 bases between them. The CDR3 sequence is 15 residues long. The CDR3 DNA is TGTGCCAGTAGTATAGGGGGCAGGGTGGCTCAGCCCCAGCATTTT. Translated: CASSIGGRVAQPQHF.

The J gene is TRBJ2-2, the V gene TRBV9; 8 bases are shared with TRBD1. Looked up from germline, CDR1 is SGDLS and CDR2 is YYNGEE. The CDR3 length is 16 residues. V was clipped by 2 bases and J by 6 bases; unmatched bases: 9. The CDR3 is CASSVPDRDVSGELFF. The CDR3 region has the DNA TGTGCCAGCAGCGTCCCGGACAGGGATGTATCCGGGGAGCTGTTTTTT.